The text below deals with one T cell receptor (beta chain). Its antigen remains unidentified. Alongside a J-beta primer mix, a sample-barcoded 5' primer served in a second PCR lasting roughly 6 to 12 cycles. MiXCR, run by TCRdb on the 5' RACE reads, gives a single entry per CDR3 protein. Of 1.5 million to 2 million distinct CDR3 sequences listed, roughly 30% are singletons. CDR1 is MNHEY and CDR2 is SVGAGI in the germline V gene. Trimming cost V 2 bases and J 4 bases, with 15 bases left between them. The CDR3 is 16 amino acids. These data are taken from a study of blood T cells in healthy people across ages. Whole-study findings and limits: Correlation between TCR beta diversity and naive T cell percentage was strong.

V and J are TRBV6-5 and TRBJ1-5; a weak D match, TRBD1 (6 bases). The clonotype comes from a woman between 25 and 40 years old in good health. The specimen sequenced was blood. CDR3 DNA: TGTGCCAGCAGTTACCAGAAAGCAGGGGCGAATCAGCCCCAGCATTTT. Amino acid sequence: CASSYQKAGANQPQHF.